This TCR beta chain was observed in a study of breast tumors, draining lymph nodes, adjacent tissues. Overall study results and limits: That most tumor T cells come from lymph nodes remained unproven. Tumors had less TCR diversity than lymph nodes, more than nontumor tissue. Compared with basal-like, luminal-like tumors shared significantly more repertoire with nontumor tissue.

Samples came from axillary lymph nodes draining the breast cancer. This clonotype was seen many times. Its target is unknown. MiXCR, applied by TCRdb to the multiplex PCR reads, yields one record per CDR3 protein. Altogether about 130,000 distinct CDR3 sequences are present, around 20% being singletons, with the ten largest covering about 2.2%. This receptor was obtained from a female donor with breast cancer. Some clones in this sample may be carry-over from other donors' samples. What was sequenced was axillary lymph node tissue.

CDR3 sequence: CASSDEDRGWYEQYF. Written as DNA, the CDR3 is TGTGCCAGCAGCGACGAGGACAGGGGTTGGTACGAGCAGTACTTC. This chain joins TRBV7-9 and TRBJ2-7; 9 nucleotides agree with TRBD1. Trimming cost V 5 bases and J 4 bases; bases outside gene matches: 9. CDR3 size: 15 residues. CDR1 is SEHNR, CDR2 FQNEAQ, per germline (reference sequence).